This TCR beta chain derives from a study of early T cells in non-severe SARS-CoV-2 infection. Study in general: Whole-blood bulk RNA, unsorted, was sequenced, and chains were unpaired.

In regard to this clonotype: Its cognate antigen is unknown.

Broader study findings: Comparison of clonotypes with VDJdb favored anti-spike CD8 responses while missing private and CD4 specificities.

TCRdb reanalysed the 5' RACE reads using MiXCR and keeps one entry per CDR3 protein. The sample contains tens of thousands of distinct CDR3 sequences, approximately 6.2% of which appear only once. The receptor was isolated from an adult who was a healthcare worker with PCR-confirmed SARS-CoV-2 infection or an uninfected control (not recorded which). The source material was whole blood.

The CDR3 spells CASSYPAPDSSNEQFF. The CDR3 DNA sequence: TGTGCCAGCAGCTACCCCGCCCCTGACAGTAGCAATGAGCAGTTCTTC. The V call is TRBV7-2, the J call TRBJ2-1; maybe TRBD1 (5 bases). The germline V gene encodes CDR1 SGHTA and CDR2 FQGNSA. This CDR3 has 16 amino acids. Trimming removed 4 bases at V and 6 bases at J, with 19 bases between.